The next 16 T cell receptor beta chains were all read from a single sample in a study of blood T cells in healthy people across ages. A J-beta primer mix and a sample-barcoded 5' primer were used in a second PCR of roughly 6 to 11 cycles. TCRdb redid the calling of the 5' RACE reads with MiXCR, one entry per CDR3 protein. The table lists hundreds of thousands of distinct CDR3 sequences, 25% to 35% of them singletons. Specimen: blood. These receptors came from a woman older than 75 in good health.

The chain uses TRBV9 and TRBJ2-5; 9 bases map to TRBD1. From germline, CDR1 is SGDLS and CDR2 YYNGEE. The CDR3 is 16 amino acids. The V and J ends lost 4 bases and 11 bases, in that order; junction bases with no gene match: 18. The CDR3 sequence: CASSPEGQGFGNEQYF. The DNA of the CDR3 is TGTGCCAGCAGCCCGGAAGGACAGGGGTTCGGCAATGAGCAGTACTTC.

Note on this clonotype: This may arise from a read error, as a much more abundant clone is one base away. The chain recombines TRBV7-2 with TRBJ1-2; D is ambiguous. Germline CDR1 and CDR2: SGHTA and FQGNSA. Deletions cut 8 bases from V and 1 base from J, with 11 bases between. This CDR3 is built from 13 residues. The CDR3 region is CASGSRDNYGYTF. CDR3 coding DNA: TGTGCCAGCGGTTCCCGGGATAACTATGGCTACACCTTC.

This clonotype was detected ten times or more. The rearrangement joins TRBV5-8 to TRBJ2-3, with D possibly called TRBD1 or TRBD2 (5 bases each). Germline V gives CDR1 SGHTS, CDR2 YDEGEE. V was clipped by 6 bases and J by 1 base, with 18 bases between them. This CDR3 spans 16 amino acids. In DNA form, the CDR3 reads TGTGCCAGCACTAAGCTGAGGGGTGTTGGCACAGATACGCAGTATTTT. This codes for CASTKLRGVGTDTQYF.

There are many counts of this clonotype. This sequence joins TRBV12-3 or TRBV12-4 and TRBJ1-2; D call uncertain. The V gene lost 4 bases and the J gene lost 8 bases, with 11 bases spanning the gap. The CDR3 spans 12 residues. The CDR3 DNA is TGTGCCAGCAGTTGGCAAGGACTGGGCTACACCTTC. It codes for CASSWQGLGYTF.

In this sample, this clonotype turned up many times. This chain joins TRBV5-1 and TRBJ1-2; TRBD1 might be the D (6 bases). CDR1 and CDR2 (germline): SGHRS, YFSETQ. With 4 bases removed from V and 4 bases from J, the gap between germline ends came to 11 bases. This CDR3 is built from 13 residues. The CDR3 loop reads CASSRGGPYGYTF. The CDR3 DNA follows: TGCGCCAGCAGCCGGGGGGGGCCCTATGGCTACACCTTC.

CDR3 in amino acids: CASTNPAGVGYNEQFF. Here the CDR3 DNA reads TGTGCCAGCACAAATCCGGCGGGGGTAGGTTACAATGAGCAGTTCTTC. The chain joins TRBV7-2 to TRBJ2-1; 7 nucleotides match TRBD2. The CDR3 is 16 amino acids. The V gene's germline CDR1 is SGHTA and CDR2 FQGNSA. The J segment lost 4 bases and the V segment lost 7 bases, leaving 13 bases of the junction unmatched.

This clonotype has ten or more counts. The V gene is TRBV6-1, the J gene TRBJ2-5; the D gene is possibly TRBD1 (5 bases). Trimming cost V 11 bases and J 3 bases, with 16 bases left between them. This CDR3 is 13 amino acids long. CDR1 MNHNS and CDR2 SASEGT come from the germline V gene. The CDR3 protein is CACTAGAKETQYF. Written as DNA, the CDR3 is TGTGCCTGCACAGCTGGGGCGAAAGAGACCCAGTACTTC.

This clonotype showed up just a few times. The CDR3 spells CASTKGGGSYNSPLHF. DNA of the CDR3: TGTGCCAGCACCAAGGGAGGGGGGTCCTATAATTCACCCCTCCACTTT. The chain employs TRBV6-6 and TRBJ1-6; tentatively, D is TRBD1 (6 bases). CDR3 length equals 16 residues. Trimming removed 7 bases at V and 1 base at J, with 14 bases between. The germline CDR1 and CDR2 sequences are MNHNY and SVGAGI (reference sequence).

V usage is TRBV20-1 and J usage is TRBJ2-1; 8 bases match TRBD2. The V gene's germline CDR1 is DFQATT and CDR2 SNEGSKA (reference sequence). V was pared by 3 bases and J by 0 bases, with 4 bases of the junction left unmatched. CDR3 length: 15 amino acids. Here the CDR3 reads CSASSAGVSYNEQFF. The CDR3 DNA reads as TGCAGTGCTAGTTCAGCGGGGGTCTCCTACAATGAGCAGTTCTTC.

This clonotype was picked up many times. The rearrangement joins TRBV27 to TRBJ2-3; D remains unclear. Germline CDR1 reads MNHEY; CDR2 reads SMNVEV (reference sequence). The V and J ends lost 5 bases and 3 bases respectively, with 12 bases between them. There are 14 residues in the CDR3. The CDR3 coding sequence is TGTGCCAGCAGTCCTCGCCCTGTTACAGATACGCAGTATTTT. Protein sequence: CASSPRPVTDTQYF.

This clonotype occurred a few times. A junction boundary mismatches the germline segment, possibly from a read error. The V and J genes are TRBV4-1 and TRBJ1-4; D call uncertain. Per germline, CDR1 MGHRA and CDR2 YSYEKL. CDR3 size: 16 residues. CDR3 DNA sequence: TGCGCCAGCAGCCAAGATCTCGTGGGAAACAATGAAAAACGGTTTTTT. It translates to CASSQDLVGNNEKRFF.

This clonotype was seen ten or more times. This chain joins TRBV12-3 or TRBV12-4 and TRBJ2-1; 10 bases are a match to TRBD1. V shed 5 bases and J 2 bases; nucleotides not matched to a gene: 6. The CDR3 spans 16 residues. The DNA of the CDR3 is TGTGCCAGCAGTCCCCGGGGGACAGGGGCCTACAATGAGCAGTTCTTC. It specifies CASSPRGTGAYNEQFF.

This chain uses TRBV7-2 with TRBJ2-7, with D uncertain. TRBJ2-5 explains the end of the DNA better; the J call may be wrong. This CDR3 has 15 residues. Germline V gene sequence: CDR1 SGHTA, CDR2 FQGNSA. For the CDR3, the DNA is TGTGCCAGCAGCTTCTTTGACTTAGTCCAGGAGACCCAGTACTTC. Translated, it gives CASSFFDLVQETQYF.

The V and J genes are TRBV20-1 and TRBJ2-1; no reliable D call. The CDR3 is made up of 14 amino acids. V lost 4 bases and J 0 bases, leaving 10 bases between the germline ends. Germline V CDR1 and CDR2: DFQATT, SNEGSKA (reference sequence). Written as DNA, the CDR3 is TGCAGTGCTACGCCGTCCCGCTCCTACAATGAGCAGTTCTTC. Translated: CSATPSRSYNEQFF.

In its sample, this clonotype was seen many times. The chain couples TRBV7-2 to TRBJ1-1; D may be TRBD1 (5 bases). The germline V gene has CDR1 SGHTA and CDR2 FQGNSA. The CDR3 extends over 13 amino acids. Trimming removed 4 bases from V and 9 bases from J, with 15 bases in between. Written as DNA, the CDR3 is TGTGCCAGCAGCTCGGACATTTCGACGCAAGCTTTCTTT. Its protein product is CASSSDISTQAFF.

Worth noting for this clonotype: The junction departs from the called germline gene at one end, perhaps through a read error. The chain links TRBV20-1 to TRBJ1-2; D is unresolved. Germline V lookup: CDR1 DFQATT, CDR2 SNEGSKA (reference sequence). The CDR3 length is 13 residues. The CDR3, as DNA: TGCGGTGCTAGAGCCGCACTCATCTATGGCTACACCTTC. As protein: CGARAALIYGYTF.